Listed below are T cell receptor beta chains from one sample, sequenced in a study of T cells after yellow fever vaccination. TCRdb re-called the 5' RACE reads through MiXCR, storing one row per CDR3 protein. The data hold 450,000 to 650,000 distinct CDR3 sequences, with roughly 14% observed a single time. Here the sequenced sample was PBMCs, taken on the day of the yellow fever booster vaccination. These TCRs come from a man younger than 40 who received the YFV17D yellow fever vaccine. The CDR3 runs from the conserved cysteine through the conserved F or W. A D gene is named only where the DNA matches it firmly. Clone size is shown for a subset of rows, as once, few, many or a class of expanded clone.

size,D,V,J,CDR3,DNA
few,NA,TRBV30,TRBJ2-1,CAWSVKYEQFF,TGTGCCTGGAGTGTTAAGTATGAGCAGTTCTTC
few,NA,TRBV15,TRBJ1-2,CATSREGGYGYTF,TGTGCCACCAGCAGAGAAGGCGGATATGGCTACACCTTC
NA,TRBD2,TRBV7-2,TRBJ2-5,CASSKLAPEEETQYF,TGTGCCAGCAGCAAACTAGCGCCAGAGGAAGAGACCCAGTACTTC
NA,NA,TRBV5-1,TRBJ2-5,CASTNSQETQYF,TGCGCCAGCACCAACTCACAGGAGACCCAGTACTTC
few,TRBD1,TRBV7-9,TRBJ1-1,CASSGDRVTEAFF,TGTGCCAGCAGCGGGGACAGGGTCACTGAAGCTTTCTTT
NA,NA,TRBV11-2,TRBJ2-5,CASSSHHSAQYF,TGTGCCAGCAGCTCCCATCACAGTGCCCAGTACTTC
few,NA,TRBV6-2/TRBV6-3,TRBJ1-5,CASRKGEVGQPQHF,TGTGCCAGCAGAAAGGGCGAGGTCGGTCAGCCCCAGCATTTT
NA,NA,TRBV7-2,TRBJ2-5,CASSPQTRQEETQYF,TGTGCCAGCAGCCCACAGACTAGACAGGAAGAGACCCAGTACTTC
NA,NA,TRBV6-2/TRBV6-3,TRBJ1-5,CASINGGKGNQPQHF,TGTGCCAGCATTAACGGGGGAAAGGGCAATCAGCCCCAGCATTTT
few,TRBD2,TRBV9,TRBJ2-5,CASSADLSGRARETQYF,TGTGCCAGCAGCGCCGACCTTAGCGGGAGGGCCAGAGAGACCCAGTACTTC
few,TRBD1,TRBV27,TRBJ1-6,CASSPAGGPKRSPLHF,TGTGCCAGCAGTCCCGCAGGGGGCCCAAAAAGGTCACCCCTCCACTTT
few,NA,TRBV10-3,TRBJ2-2,CATQPGTNTGELFF,TGTGCCACTCAACCGGGGACGAACACCGGGGAGCTGTTTTTT
few,NA,TRBV12-3/TRBV12-4,TRBJ1-2,CASALEGGYTF,TGTGCCAGCGCCCTAGAGGGGGGCTACACCTTC
few,TRBD2,TRBV14,TRBJ2-7,CASSQSGLAGLYEQYF,TGTGCCAGCAGCCAAAGCGGACTAGCGGGCCTTTACGAGCAGTACTTC
few,NA,TRBV3-1,TRBJ1-5,CASSQDRPGTPQHF,TGTGCCAGCAGCCAAGATCGCCCGGGGACGCCCCAGCATTTT
NA,NA,TRBV20-1,TRBJ2-4,CSVSPAKNIQYF,TGCAGTGTATCACCAGCCAAAAACATTCAGTACTTC
few,NA,TRBV7-2,TRBJ1-6,CASSLADLRLNSPLHF,TGTGCCAGCAGCTTAGCCGACCTTCGGCTTAATTCACCCCTCCACTTT
few,NA,TRBV7-6,TRBJ2-3,CASSLRRRGTQYF,TGTGCCAGCAGCTTACGTCGCCGGGGGACGCAGTATTTT
few,NA,TRBV5-1,TRBJ2-2,CASSPRSQTNTGELFF,TGCGCCAGCAGCCCCAGAAGTCAGACGAACACCGGGGAGCTGTTTTTT
few,NA,TRBV6-2/TRBV6-3,TRBJ2-7,CASRMTGNTYEQYF,TGTGCCAGCAGAATGACAGGTAATACCTACGAGCAGTACTTC
NA,TRBD2,TRBV15,TRBJ2-7,CATSRGFSTSGSYEQYF,TGTGCCACCAGCAGAGGATTTTCGACTAGCGGGAGTTACGAGCAGTACTTC
NA,NA,TRBV20-1,TRBJ2-3,CSARLAREADTQYF,TGCAGTGCTAGACTAGCGCGAGAGGCAGATACGCAGTATTTT
few,TRBD2,TRBV11-2,TRBJ2-3,CASSFPGTSGRADTDTQYF,TGTGCCAGCAGCTTCCCCGGGACTAGCGGGAGGGCAGACACAGATACGCAGTATTTT
few,TRBD1,TRBV27,TRBJ2-7,CASRRQGASYEQYF,TGTGCCAGCAGAAGACAGGGGGCATCCTACGAGCAGTACTTC
few,NA,TRBV18,TRBJ2-2,CASSPSGSNTGELFF,TGTGCCAGCTCACCAAGTGGGAGCAACACCGGGGAGCTGTTTTTT
NA,NA,TRBV2,TRBJ2-1,CASSSGLYNEQFF,TGTGCCAGCAGCTCGGGGCTCTACAATGAGCAGTTCTTC
few,TRBD1,TRBV24-1,TRBJ1-2,CATSERTGVGYTF,TGTGCCACCAGTGAGCGAACAGGGGTTGGCTACACCTTC
few,NA,TRBV12-3/TRBV12-4,TRBJ1-5,CASSFPLQPQHF,TGTGCCAGCAGTTTTCCCCTTCAGCCCCAGCATTTT
NA,NA,TRBV27,TRBJ2-7,CASSPIHGGYSYEQYF,TGTGCCAGCAGTCCTATTCACGGTGGCTACTCCTACGAGCAGTACTTC
few,TRBD2,TRBV7-2,TRBJ2-7,CASSLDISGMYEQYF,TGTGCCAGCAGCTTAGATATTAGCGGGATGTACGAGCAGTACTTC
NA,NA,TRBV28,TRBJ2-7,CASSHRGSLSYEQYF,TGTGCCAGCAGTCACCGTGGTAGCCTCTCCTACGAGCAGTACTTC
NA,NA,TRBV9,TRBJ1-3,CASSVGRDTSGNTIYF,TGTGCCAGCAGCGTAGGTCGGGACACCTCTGGAAACACCATATATTTT
few,NA,TRBV29-1,TRBJ2-2,CSVEEGPTKLFF,TGCAGCGTTGAAGAGGGACCTACGAAGCTGTTTTTT
NA,TRBD1,TRBV10-2,TRBJ1-2,CASTSTGGIYGYTF,TGCGCCAGCACCTCGACAGGGGGGATCTATGGCTACACCTTC
NA,NA,TRBV14,TRBJ1-2,CASSQTPINYGYTF,TGTGCCAGCAGCCAAACGCCGATCAACTATGGCTACACCTTC
many,TRBD2,TRBV7-6,TRBJ2-5,CASSYTAGVETQYF,TGTGCCAGCAGCTATACAGCGGGAGTGGAGACCCAGTACTTC
NA,NA,TRBV7-8,TRBJ2-1,CASSPETGSYNEQFF,TGTGCCAGCAGCCCAGAGACTGGCTCCTACAATGAGCAGTTCTTC
few,NA,TRBV7-2,TRBJ2-1,CASSEGPLSYNEQFF,TGTGCCAGCAGCGAGGGACCGTTATCCTACAATGAGCAGTTCTTC
few,NA,TRBV10-3,TRBJ2-3,CAIRGGGSTDTQYF,TGTGCCATCAGGGGGGGCGGATCCACAGATACGCAGTATTTT
NA,TRBD1,TRBV6-5,TRBJ2-7,CASSYSGQGGHEQYF,TGTGCCAGCAGTTACTCGGGACAGGGGGGCCACGAGCAGTACTTC
NA,TRBD2,TRBV12-3/TRBV12-4,TRBJ2-1,CASSPTGDYLYNEQFF,TGTGCCAGCAGCCCGACGGGGGACTACCTCTACAATGAGCAGTTCTTC
few,NA,TRBV28,TRBJ1-2,CASSLSAHGYTF,TGTGCCAGCAGTTTATCCGCTCATGGCTACACCTTC
NA,NA,TRBV19,TRBJ2-3,CASSIAAADTQYF,TGTGCCAGTAGTATAGCAGCAGCAGATACGCAGTATTTT
NA,NA,TRBV19,TRBJ2-7,CASSPTREPYEQYF,TGTGCCAGTAGTCCGACACGGGAGCCCTACGAGCAGTACTTC
few,TRBD2,TRBV20-1,TRBJ2-2,CSAIAGASTGELFF,TGCAGTGCTATAGCGGGAGCTAGCACCGGGGAGCTGTTTTTT
NA,NA,TRBV27,TRBJ2-4,CASSMTRGDIQYF,TGTGCCAGCAGCATGACTAGAGGAGACATTCAGTACTTC
NA,NA,TRBV5-1,TRBJ1-1,CASSLGSTAYTEAFF,TGCGCCAGCAGCCTCGGTTCGACCGCCTACACTGAAGCTTTCTTT
few,NA,TRBV7-2,TRBJ1-1,CASSLDQGLGRAFF,TGTGCCAGCAGCTTAGATCAGGGCCTCGGTCGGGCTTTCTTT
few,NA,TRBV7-9,TRBJ2-7,CASSKADSYEQYF,TGTGCCAGCAGCAAAGCGGACTCCTACGAGCAGTACTTC
NA,NA,TRBV6-5,TRBJ2-7,CASSYRDVYEQYF,TGTGCCAGCAGTTACAGGGACGTCTACGAGCAGTACTTC
NA,NA,TRBV12-3/TRBV12-4,TRBJ2-7,CANSFGAYEQYF,TGTGCCAACAGTTTCGGGGCCTACGAGCAGTACTTC
few,TRBD1,TRBV12-3/TRBV12-4,TRBJ2-5,CASSLSQTGDQETQYF,TGTGCCAGCAGTTTATCCCAGACAGGGGACCAAGAGACCCAGTACTTC
few,TRBD2,TRBV7-9,TRBJ2-4,CASSEGFSGDIQYF,TGTGCCAGCAGCGAGGGGTTTAGCGGGGACATTCAGTACTTC
few,NA,TRBV12-3/TRBV12-4,TRBJ2-7,CASSFTRSGYEQYF,TGTGCCAGCAGTTTCACAAGGAGCGGCTACGAGCAGTACTTC
few,NA,TRBV7-3,TRBJ2-1,CASGLGTSYNEQFF,TGTGCCAGCGGCCTGGGAACCTCTTACAATGAGCAGTTCTTC
NA,NA,TRBV4-3,TRBJ1-1,CASSQNYRPDTEAFF,TGCGCCAGCAGCCAAAACTATAGGCCGGACACTGAAGCTTTCTTT
few,NA,TRBV4-3,TRBJ2-7,CASSQGAGRSYEQYF,TGCGCCAGCAGCCAAGGGGCCGGACGCTCCTACGAGCAGTACTTC
few,NA,TRBV5-1,TRBJ2-7,CASSLAYPLGGYEQYF,TGCGCCAGCAGCTTGGCCTATCCCCTGGGTGGATACGAGCAGTACTTC
NA,NA,TRBV5-1,TRBJ1-2,CASSSSDGRITF,TGCGCCAGCAGCTCCTCCGACGGCCGTATTACCTTC